The 32 T cell receptor beta chains below all came from one sample that was sequenced in a study of beta chain features in type 1 diabetes. What was sequenced were expressed TCRB transcripts, since all of the isolated RNA had been reverse transcribed. Profiling relied on immunoSEQ multiplex PCR, and the TCRdb table lists in-frame clones only, not all of them. The profile shows under 150,000 clones, about 7% of them singletons. Sample: central memory CD4+ T cells from blood. The origin of the receptors is a young woman in good health.

This clone was counted between two and nine times. J is TRBJ2-3 and V is TRBV11-1, with 7 bases matching TRBD2. Germline CDR1 is SGHAT and CDR2 is FQDESV (reference sequence). Unmatched junction bases numbered 3, after V lost 4 bases and J lost 2 bases. The CDR3 sequence is 14 residues long. In DNA form, the CDR3 reads TGTGCCAGCAGCTCTAGCGGAAACACAGATACGCAGTATTTT. Translation gives CASSSSGNTDTQYF.

This clone was counted only a few times. The chain employs TRBV7-8 and TRBJ1-2; D is unresolved. CDR3 length equals 13 residues. V was clipped by 1 base and J by 8 bases, with 11 bases between them. From germline, CDR1 is SGHVS and CDR2 FQNEAQ. The CDR3 region is CASSLGPREGYTF. The CDR3 nucleotides read TGTGCCAGCAGCTTAGGCCCCCGGGAGGGCTACACCTTC.

V is TRBV14 and J is TRBJ2-1, with 8 bases identical to TRBD2. V gave up 1 base and J gave up 9 bases; unmatched junction bases: 14. The CDR3 covers 17 residues. Germline V gives CDR1 SGHDN, CDR2 FVKESK. The CDR3 region is CASSQALPSGRGVEQFF. CDR3 nucleotide sequence: TGTGCCAGCAGCCAAGCCCTCCCCAGCGGGAGAGGGGTTGAGCAGTTCTTC.

In this sample, this clone turned up many times. V is TRBV2 and J is TRBJ2-6, with TRBD1 matching over 10 bases. The CDR3 is made up of 16 amino acids. Germline CDR1 SNHLY, CDR2 FYNNEI. V trimming: 6 bases; J trimming: 1 base; junction bases outside the gene matches: 3. The CDR3 protein is CASSGTGASGANVLTF. CDR3 nucleotide sequence: TGTGCCAGCAGCGGGACAGGGGCTTCTGGGGCCAACGTCCTGACTTTC.

The chain is built from TRBV5-1 and TRBJ1-2; D unresolved. The CDR3 loop spans 13 amino acids. CDR1 and CDR2 (germline): SGHRS, YFSETQ. With 0 bases removed from V and 6 bases from J, the gap between germline ends came to 9 bases. The CDR3 spells CASSLGSRNGYTF. The DNA for the CDR3 is TGCGCCAGCAGCTTGGGGTCTAGAAATGGCTACACCTTC. The full variable domain, rest sourced from reference TRBV5-1 and TRBJ1-2, is KAGVTQTPRYLIKTRGQQVTLSCSPISGHRSVSWYQQTPGQGLQFLFEYFSETQRNKGNFPGRFSGRQFSNSRSEMNVSTLELGDSALYLCASSLGSRNGYTFGSGTRLTVV.

This chain links TRBV28 with TRBJ1-1; TRBD1 matches at 9 bases. Germline V gene data show CDR1 as MDHEN and CDR2 as SYDVKM. There are 15 residues in the CDR3. V shed 4 bases and J 11 bases; nucleotides not matched to a gene: 14. This CDR3 reads CASSSQDRGPPGAFF. The DNA for the CDR3 is TGTGCCAGCAGTTCCCAGGACAGGGGACCCCCTGGGGCTTTCTTT.

CDR3 residues: CASSATREARSYNEQFF. In DNA form, the CDR3 reads TGTGCCAGTAGTGCCACCCGTGAGGCACGCTCCTACAATGAGCAGTTCTTC. The V and J genes are TRBV19 and TRBJ2-1; no clear D. Germline V gene data show CDR1 as LNHDA and CDR2 as SQIVND (reference sequence). The CDR3 sequence is 17 residues long. V shed 5 bases and J shed 0 bases, with 17 bases lying between them.

This clone was found a few times. V is TRBV5-1 and J is TRBJ1-2; D is undetermined. CDR3 length: 12 amino acids. The V gene lost 4 bases and the J gene lost 8 bases, with 12 bases spanning the gap. In germline, CDR1 is SGHRS, CDR2 YFSETQ. The chain's CDR3 is CASSDWARGYTF. CDR3 DNA sequence: TGCGCCAGCAGCGATTGGGCCAGGGGCTACACCTTC.

This clone occurred many times. V usage is TRBV9 and J usage is TRBJ2-5, with D perhaps TRBD2 (5 bases). Germline CDR1 is SGDLS and CDR2 is YYNGEE. Trimming removed 4 bases at V and 1 base at J, with 11 bases between. The CDR3 has 14 residues. The DNA of the CDR3 is TGTGCCAGCAGCCCCGGGAACATCCAAGAGACCCAGTACTTC. Its protein is CASSPGNIQETQYF.

This clone was counted a few times. V usage is TRBV6-6 and J usage is TRBJ2-7; D unclear. The V gene lost 6 bases and the J gene lost 6 bases, with 9 bases spanning the gap. Germline CDR1 and CDR2: MNHNY and SVGAGI (reference sequence). The CDR3 is 11 amino acids. The CDR3 region has the DNA TGTGCCAGCAGCTTTGAGGTCGAGCAGTACTTC. Translating gives CASSFEVEQYF.

Ten or more counts support this clone. The rearrangement links TRBV4-3 to TRBJ2-5, with D tentatively TRBD1 (6 bases). With 0 bases removed from V and 2 bases from J, the gap between germline ends came to 10 bases. Germline V CDR1 and CDR2: LGHNA, YSLEER. CDR3 size: 15 residues. This CDR3 reads CASSQDSGQQETQYF. Written as DNA, the CDR3 is TGCGCCAGCAGCCAAGATTCGGGACAACAAGAGACCCAGTACTTC.

This clone was picked up a small number of times. The rearrangement uses TRBV5-1 and TRBJ2-1, with D possibly matching TRBD2 (7 bases). V gave up 4 bases and J gave up 7 bases, with 18 bases separating them. CDR3 length: 15 amino acids. CDR1 and CDR2 from the germline V gene are SGHRS and YFSETQ. The CDR3 DNA reads TGCGCCAGCAGCGGCGAGGGGGGGCCGGATAATGAGCAGTTCTTC. Translated: CASSGEGGPDNEQFF.

The chain couples TRBV7-3 to TRBJ2-1; 10 nucleotides align to TRBD2. Germline loops: CDR1 SGHTA, CDR2 FQGTGA. The V segment lost 1 base and the J segment 9 bases; nucleotides outside the gene matches: 6. The CDR3 sequence is 15 residues long. CDR3 DNA sequence: TGTGCCAGCAGCTTAAATCTAGCGGGGGACAGTGAGCAGTTCTTC. Translation: CASSLNLAGDSEQFF.

This clone was counted at least ten times. The chain joins TRBV7-9 to TRBJ1-4, with a weak D call TRBD1 (5 bases). Germline values: CDR1 SEHNR, CDR2 FQNEAQ (reference sequence). The CDR3 covers 14 residues. Trimming took 5 bases from V and 8 from J, leaving 15 bases between them. In nucleotides, the CDR3 is TGTGCCAGCAGCCTAGGGGTACGAGGGGAAAAACTGTTTTTT. Its protein is CASSLGVRGEKLFF.

The chain links TRBV11-3 to TRBJ2-1; 9 positions match TRBD2. Germline V gene data show CDR1 as SGHNT and CDR2 as YENEEA. The CDR3 contains 14 residues. After removal of 5 bases from V and 7 bases from J, the junction contained 6 bases not matched to a gene. The CDR3 here is CASSPQREANEQFF. In nucleotides, the CDR3 is TGTGCCAGCAGCCCACAGCGGGAGGCGAATGAGCAGTTCTTC.

This clone was seen a few times. The J gene is TRBJ2-7, the V gene TRBV7-8, with no clear D. Germline V gene sequence: CDR1 SGHVS, CDR2 FQNEAQ. Trimming shortened V by 4 bases and J by 0 bases, and 10 bases separated the two germline ends. This CDR3 is 14 amino acids long. The CDR3 loop is CASSSLRSSYEQYF. The CDR3 DNA follows: TGTGCCAGCAGCTCCCTTAGGAGCTCCTACGAGCAGTACTTC.

This clone was seen a few times. The chain joins TRBV5-1 to TRBJ2-2; 7 bases agree with TRBD1. CDR1 and CDR2 (germline): SGHRS, YFSETQ. J gave up 5 bases and V 0 bases, and 4 bases lay outside the gene matches. The CDR3 loop spans 15 amino acids. CDR3 residues: CASSLDRGVTGELFF. CDR3 nucleotide sequence: TGCGCCAGCAGCTTGGACAGGGGAGTGACCGGGGAGCTGTTTTTT. Full variable domain (remainder filled in from reference TRBV5-1 and TRBJ2-2): KAGVTQTPRYLIKTRGQQVTLSCSPISGHRSVSWYQQTPGQGLQFLFEYFSETQRNKGNFPGRFSGRQFSNSRSEMNVSTLELGDSALYLCASSLDRGVTGELFFGEGSRLTVL.

V is TRBV7-2 and J is TRBJ2-7; a possible D gene is TRBD2 (6 bases). The CDR3 totals 13 residues. Trimming left V 2 bases short and J 3 bases short, with 8 bases between. Germline CDR1 and CDR2: SGHTA and FQGNSA. The CDR3 DNA sequence: TGTGCCAGCAGCTTATCGGGAGTCTACGAGCAGTACTTC. Translating gives CASSLSGVYEQYF.

This clone appeared many times. The chain is built from TRBV11-3 and TRBJ2-5; weak D call: TRBD2 (5 bases). The CDR3 is 13 amino acids. Germline V lookup: CDR1 SGHNT, CDR2 YENEEA. The ends were cut back, 1 base at V and 5 bases at J, with 8 bases in the middle. The DNA for the CDR3 is TGTGCCAGCAGCTTAGCTAGCAAGGAGACCCAGTACTTC. Translating gives CASSLASKETQYF.

This rearrangement joins TRBV4-2 to TRBJ1-5; tentatively, D is TRBD1 (6 bases). The CDR3 sequence is 16 residues long. V shed 1 base and J shed 3 bases, with 13 bases lying between them. Germline-derived CDR1 and CDR2 are LGHNA and YNFKEQ. This CDR3 reads CASSQARTVTNQPQHF. CDR3 in DNA: TGTGCCAGCAGCCAAGCCCGGACAGTTACCAATCAGCCCCAGCATTTT.

This chain links TRBV18 with TRBJ1-2, with TRBD1 matching 7 bases. With V trimmed by 5 bases and J by 4 bases, 7 bases remained unmatched. Germline CDR1 and CDR2: KGHSH and LQKENI. The CDR3 is 14 amino acids. Written as DNA, the CDR3 is TGTGCCAGCTCAACTGGACAGGACACCTATGGCTACACCTTC. This encodes CASSTGQDTYGYTF.

The gene calls are TRBV10-3 and TRBJ1-2; perhaps TRBD1 as D (6 bases). Germline-derived CDR1 and CDR2 are ENHRY and SYGVKD. This CDR3 contains 13 residues. The V end was cut by 4 bases, the J end by 7 bases, with 13 bases between. CDR3 in amino acids: CAISVAGEGGYTF. The CDR3 region has the DNA TGTGCCATCAGTGTGGCAGGGGAAGGTGGCTACACCTTC.

Ten or more counts support this clone. The gene calls are TRBV11-2 and TRBJ1-2, with D possibly matching TRBD1 (5 bases). The CDR3 extends over 13 amino acids. The V gene's germline CDR1 is SGHAT and CDR2 FQNNGV. Trimming removed 3 bases from V and 8 bases from J, with 13 bases in between. CDR3 region: CASSFSSREGYTF. CDR3 DNA: TGTGCCAGCAGCTTCTCCTCCAGGGAAGGCTACACCTTC. The full variable domain, in which reference TRBV11-2 and TRBJ1-2 provide the parts outside the CDR3, is EAGVAQSPRYKIIEKRQSVAFWCNPISGHATLYWYQQILGQGPKLLIQFQNNGVVDDSQLPKDRFSAERLKGVDSTLKIQPAKLEDSAVYLCASSFSSREGYTFGSGTRLTVV.

This clone was seen a handful of times. V gene TRBV7-2 combines with J gene TRBJ2-3; 10 nucleotides agree with TRBD2. V dropped 2 bases and J dropped 0; count of bases not matched to a gene: 8. CDR3 length: 18 residues. Germline values: CDR1 SGHTA, CDR2 FQGNSA. The DNA of the CDR3 is TGTGCCAGCAGCTTACCCCGGACTAGCGGCCCTAGCACAGATACGCAGTATTTT. It yields the protein CASSLPRTSGPSTDTQYF.

The table lists this clone with a few counts. The rearrangement links TRBV4-3 to TRBJ2-7, with 7 nucleotides matching TRBD2. This CDR3 is built from 16 residues. Germline V gives CDR1 LGHNA, CDR2 YSLEER. J gave up 4 bases and V 0 bases, and 9 bases lay outside the gene matches. Written as DNA, the CDR3 is TGCGCCAGCAGCCAAGATCCTAGCGGCATCGGGTACGAGCAGTACTTC. It yields the protein CASSQDPSGIGYEQYF.

This clone was picked up a small number of times. V is TRBV11-3 and J is TRBJ2-1, with 8 bases fitting TRBD1. V lost 3 bases and J lost 8; bases outside the gene matches: 3. CDR3 length: 13 amino acids. Looked up from germline, CDR1 is SGHNT and CDR2 is YENEEA. The CDR3 sequence is CASSLTGAYEQFF. CDR3 bases: TGTGCCAGCAGCTTGACAGGGGCGTATGAGCAGTTCTTC. The full variable domain, with the rest looked up from reference TRBV11-3 and TRBJ2-1, is EAGVVQSPRYKIIEKKQPVAFWCNPISGHNTLYWYLQNLGQGPELLIRYENEEAVDDSQLPKDRFSAERLKGVDSTLKIQPAELGDSAVYLCASSLTGAYEQFFGPGTRLTVL.

The chain combines TRBV28 with TRBJ2-7; no firm D call. CDR1 is MDHEN, CDR2 SYDVKM, per germline. The CDR3 is 15 amino acids. Trimming took off 6 bases at V and 6 bases at J, with 21 bases between the two ends. The CDR3 sequence: CASRRRDSHLAEQYF. DNA of the CDR3: TGTGCCAGCAGGCGGAGAGATTCTCACCTGGCCGAGCAGTACTTC. The full variable domain, completed using reference TRBV28 and TRBJ2-7, is DVKVTQSSRYLVKRTGEKVFLECVQDMDHENMFWYRQDPGLGLRLIYFSYDVKMKEKGDIPEGYSVSREKKERFSLILESASTNQTSMYLCASRRRDSHLAEQYFGPGTRLTVT.

This chain connects TRBV9 to TRBJ2-2, with 9 bases matching TRBD2. V lost 4 bases to trimming and J lost 5 bases; unmatched junction nucleotides: 12. The germline gives CDR1 SGDLS, CDR2 YYNGEE. The CDR3 is 17 residues long. The CDR3 DNA is TGTGCCAGCAGCCCCCAGACTAGCGGAGCCGGTACCGGGGAGCTGTTTTTT. It yields the protein CASSPQTSGAGTGELFF.

This sequence joins TRBV28 and TRBJ2-4, with D maybe TRBD1 (6 bases). Germline CDR1 is MDHEN and CDR2 is SYDVKM. The V end lost 7 bases, the J end lost 0 bases, and 19 bases lay between the germline ends. CDR3 length equals 17 residues. The CDR3 reads CASIPDRVSLAKNIQYF. The CDR3 nucleotides read TGTGCCAGCATCCCGGACAGAGTGTCCCTAGCCAAAAACATTCAGTACTTC.

This clone was picked up many times. The rearrangement uses TRBV29-1 and TRBJ2-5; D not certain. V lost 5 bases and J lost 5, with 15 bases in between. The CDR3 covers 13 residues. CDR1 SQVTM and CDR2 ANQGSEA come from the germline V gene. The CDR3 bases are TGCAGCGTTTTGAACGGAGTTAGCGAGACCCAGTACTTC. Residues: CSVLNGVSETQYF. Together with reference TRBV29-1 and TRBJ2-5, the CDR3 gives the full variable domain: SAVISQKPSRDICQRGTSLTIQCQVDSQVTMMFWYRQQPGQSLTLIATANQGSEATYESGFVIDKFPISRPNLTFSTLTVSNMSPEDSSIYLCSVLNGVSETQYFGPGTRLLVL.

The V gene is TRBV28, the J gene TRBJ1-5; D gene uncertain. V dropped 2 bases and J dropped 5 bases, with 10 bases sitting between them. CDR1 is MDHEN and CDR2 is SYDVKM in the germline V gene. The CDR3 loop spans 14 amino acids. This CDR3 reads CASSLRQRHQPQHF. Written as DNA, the CDR3 is TGTGCCAGCAGTTTAAGGCAGAGGCATCAGCCCCAGCATTTT.

This clone has more than one count but fewer than ten. Sequence at one end of the junction differs from germline and may be a read error. The rearrangement joins TRBV2 to TRBJ1-2; the D is unclear. Germline V CDR1 and CDR2: SNHLY, FYNNEI. The CDR3 extends over 14 amino acids. CDR3 in amino acids: CASREGHSNYGYTF. For the CDR3, the DNA is TGTGCCAGCAGGGAAGGTCATTCCAACTATGGCTACACCTTC. Using reference TRBV2 and TRBJ1-2 for the parts outside the CDR3, the full variable domain is EPEVTQTPSHQVTQMGQEVILRCVPISNHLYFYWYRQILGQKVEFLVSFYNNEISEKSEIFDDQFSVERPDGSNFTLKIRSTKLEDSAMYFCASREGHSNYGYTFGSGTRLTVV.